Listed here is a single TCR beta chain. At one end the junction does not follow the germline gene, possibly because of a read error. This sample is drawn from a study of T-cell memory formation after mild COVID-19. TCRdb redid the calling of the 5' RACE reads with MiXCR, one entry per CDR3 protein. Here the sample spans 380,000 or so distinct CDR3 sequences, around an eighth being singletons. In germline, CDR1 is DFQATT, CDR2 SNEGSKA (reference sequence). This CDR3 contains 14 residues. Sequenced: PBMCs or a T cell subset sorted from them (not recorded which). The chain has TRBV20-1 and TRBJ1-3; D is undetermined. This clonotype was obtained from a man aged 18 to 29 who had mild COVID-19 (a few samples of this study predate the infection). Cell type and time point are not known. CDR3 sequence: CSASYPGSTNTIYF. The CDR3 nucleotides are TGCAGTGCTAGTTACCCAGGCTCCACGAACACTATATATTTT.